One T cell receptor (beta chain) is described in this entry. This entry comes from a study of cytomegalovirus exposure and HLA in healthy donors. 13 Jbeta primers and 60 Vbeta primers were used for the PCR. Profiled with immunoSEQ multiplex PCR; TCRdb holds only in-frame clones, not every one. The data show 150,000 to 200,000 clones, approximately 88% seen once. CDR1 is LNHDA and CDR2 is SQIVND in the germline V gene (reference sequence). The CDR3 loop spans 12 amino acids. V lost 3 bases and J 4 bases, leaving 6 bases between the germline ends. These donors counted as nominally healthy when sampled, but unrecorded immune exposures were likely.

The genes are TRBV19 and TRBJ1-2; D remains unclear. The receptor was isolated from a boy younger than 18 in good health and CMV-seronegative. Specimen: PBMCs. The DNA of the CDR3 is TGTGCCAGTAGTATTTCCATCTATGGCTACACCTTC. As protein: CASSISIYGYTF.